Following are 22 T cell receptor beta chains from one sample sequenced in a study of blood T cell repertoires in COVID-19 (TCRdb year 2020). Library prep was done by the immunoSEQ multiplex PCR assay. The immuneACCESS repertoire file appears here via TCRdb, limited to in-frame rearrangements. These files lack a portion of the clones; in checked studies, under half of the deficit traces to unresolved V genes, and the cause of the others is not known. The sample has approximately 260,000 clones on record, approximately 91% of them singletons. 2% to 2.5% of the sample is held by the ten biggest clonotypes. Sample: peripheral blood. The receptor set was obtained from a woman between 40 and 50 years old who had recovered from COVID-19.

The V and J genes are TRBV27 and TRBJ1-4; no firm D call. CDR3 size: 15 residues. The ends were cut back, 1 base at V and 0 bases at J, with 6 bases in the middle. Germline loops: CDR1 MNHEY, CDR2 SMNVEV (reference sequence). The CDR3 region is CASSLYGATNEKLFF. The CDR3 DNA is TGTGCCAGCAGTTTATATGGAGCAACTAATGAAAAACTGTTTTTT.

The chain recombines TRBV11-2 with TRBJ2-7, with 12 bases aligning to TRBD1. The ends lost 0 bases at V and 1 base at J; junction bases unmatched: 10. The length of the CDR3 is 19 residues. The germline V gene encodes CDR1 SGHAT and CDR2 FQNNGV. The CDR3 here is CASSLDWGTGGDLSYEQYF. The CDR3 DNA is TGTGCCAGCAGCTTAGATTGGGGGACAGGGGGCGATCTATCCTACGAGCAGTACTTC.

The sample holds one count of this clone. CDR3 DNA: TGTGCCAGCAGTTTTAGCGGGCAAAGCACAGATACGCAGTATTTT. Encoded protein: CASSFSGQSTDTQYF. The chain links TRBV28 to TRBJ2-3; TRBD2 agrees at 7 bases. The V gene end was trimmed by 3 bases and the J gene end by 0 bases; junction bases not matched to a gene: 3. Germline V CDR1 and CDR2: MDHEN, SYDVKM. There are 15 residues in the CDR3.

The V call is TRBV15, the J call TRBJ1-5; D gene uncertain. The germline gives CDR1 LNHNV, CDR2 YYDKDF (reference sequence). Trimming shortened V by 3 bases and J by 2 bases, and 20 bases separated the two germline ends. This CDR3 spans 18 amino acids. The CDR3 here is CATSSPRGGSLGNQPQHF. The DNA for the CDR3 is TGTGCCACCAGCAGCCCCCGGGGAGGGTCTTTAGGCAATCAGCCCCAGCATTTT.

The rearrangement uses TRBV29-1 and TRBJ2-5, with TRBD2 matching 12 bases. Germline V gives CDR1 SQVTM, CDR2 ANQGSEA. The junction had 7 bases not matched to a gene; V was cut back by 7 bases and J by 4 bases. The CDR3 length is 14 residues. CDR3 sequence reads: CSAPSGRAGETQYF. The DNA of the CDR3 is TGCAGCGCCCCTAGCGGGAGGGCCGGAGAGACCCAGTACTTC.

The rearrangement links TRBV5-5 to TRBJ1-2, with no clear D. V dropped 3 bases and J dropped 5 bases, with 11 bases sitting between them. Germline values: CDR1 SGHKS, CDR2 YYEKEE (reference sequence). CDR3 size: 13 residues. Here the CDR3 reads CASSSEGRYGYTF. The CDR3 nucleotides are TGTGCCAGCAGCTCCGAAGGGAGATATGGCTACACCTTC.

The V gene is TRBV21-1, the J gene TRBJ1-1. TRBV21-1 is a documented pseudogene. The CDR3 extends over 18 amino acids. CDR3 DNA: TGTGCCAGCAGCAAAGGTCGTCGCGGGGGCGAGGGGAGCACTGAAGCTTTCTTT. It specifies CASSKGRRGGEGSTEAFF.

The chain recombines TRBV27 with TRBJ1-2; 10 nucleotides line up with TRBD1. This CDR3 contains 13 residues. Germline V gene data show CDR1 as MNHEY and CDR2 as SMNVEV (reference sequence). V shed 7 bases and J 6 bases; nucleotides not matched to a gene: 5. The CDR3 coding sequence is TGTGCCAGCACCCCGGGACAGGGGAATGGCTACACCTTC. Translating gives CASTPGQGNGYTF.

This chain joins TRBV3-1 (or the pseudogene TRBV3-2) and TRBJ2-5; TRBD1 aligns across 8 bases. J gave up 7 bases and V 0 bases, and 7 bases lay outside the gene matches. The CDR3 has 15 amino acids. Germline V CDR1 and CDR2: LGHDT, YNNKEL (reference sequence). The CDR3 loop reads CASSQEGDRGGTQYF. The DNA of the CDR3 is TGTGCCAGCAGCCAAGAGGGAGACAGGGGAGGGACCCAGTACTTC.

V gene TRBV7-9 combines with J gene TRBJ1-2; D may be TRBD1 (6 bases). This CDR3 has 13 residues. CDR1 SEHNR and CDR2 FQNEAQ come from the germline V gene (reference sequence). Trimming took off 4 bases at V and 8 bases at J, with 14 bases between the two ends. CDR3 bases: TGTGCCAGCAGCTCCGCTACAGGGAACGGCTACACCTTC. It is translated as CASSSATGNGYTF.

CDR3 sequence: CASKVGGSGNTIYF. DNA for the CDR3: TGTGCCAGCAAGGTCGGGGGGTCTGGAAACACCATATATTTT. The chain links TRBV2 to TRBJ1-3; perhaps TRBD1 as D (5 bases). Germline lookup yields CDR1 SNHLY and CDR2 FYNNEI. Trimming pared 7 bases from V and 1 base from J, leaving 11 bases between. The CDR3 sequence is 14 residues long. Complete variable domain (other parts from reference TRBV2 and TRBJ1-3): EPEVTQTPSHQVTQMGQEVILRCVPISNHLYFYWYRQILGQKVEFLVSFYNNEISEKSEIFDDQFSVERPDGSNFTLKIRSTKLEDSAMYFCASKVGGSGNTIYFGEGSWLTVV.

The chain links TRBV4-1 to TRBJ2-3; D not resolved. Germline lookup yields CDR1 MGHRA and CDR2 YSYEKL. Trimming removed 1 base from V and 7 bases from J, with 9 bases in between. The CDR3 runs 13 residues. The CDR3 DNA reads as TGCGCCAGCAGCCAAGTAGATTTAAATACGCAGTATTTT. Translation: CASSQVDLNTQYF.

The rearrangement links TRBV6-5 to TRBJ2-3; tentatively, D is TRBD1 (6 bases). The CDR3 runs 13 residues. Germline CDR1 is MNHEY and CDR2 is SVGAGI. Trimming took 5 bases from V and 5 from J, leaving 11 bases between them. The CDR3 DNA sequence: TGTGCCAGCAGTCCTACAGGGAAAGATACGCAGTATTTT. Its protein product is CASSPTGKDTQYF.

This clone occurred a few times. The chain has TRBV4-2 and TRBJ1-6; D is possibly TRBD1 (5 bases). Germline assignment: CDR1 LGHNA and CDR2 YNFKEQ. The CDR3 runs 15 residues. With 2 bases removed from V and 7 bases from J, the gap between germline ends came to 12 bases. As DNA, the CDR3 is TGTGCCAGCAGCCAAACCGGGGCGGGAAATTCACCCCTCCACTTT. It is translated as CASSQTGAGNSPLHF.

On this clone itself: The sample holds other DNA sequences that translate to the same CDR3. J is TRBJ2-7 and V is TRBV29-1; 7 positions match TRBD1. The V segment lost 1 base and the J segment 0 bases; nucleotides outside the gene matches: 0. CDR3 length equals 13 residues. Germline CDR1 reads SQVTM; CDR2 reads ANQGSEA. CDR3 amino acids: CSVEGDSSYEQYF. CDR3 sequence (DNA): TGCAGCGTTGAAGGGGACAGCTCCTACGAGCAGTACTTC.

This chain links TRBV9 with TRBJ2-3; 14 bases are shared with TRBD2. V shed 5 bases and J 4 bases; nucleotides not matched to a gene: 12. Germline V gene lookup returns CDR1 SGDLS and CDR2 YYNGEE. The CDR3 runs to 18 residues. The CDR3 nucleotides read TGTGCCAGCAGTTGGACGACTAGCGGGAGGGCCGGGGCAGATACGCAGTATTTT. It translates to CASSWTTSGRAGADTQYF.

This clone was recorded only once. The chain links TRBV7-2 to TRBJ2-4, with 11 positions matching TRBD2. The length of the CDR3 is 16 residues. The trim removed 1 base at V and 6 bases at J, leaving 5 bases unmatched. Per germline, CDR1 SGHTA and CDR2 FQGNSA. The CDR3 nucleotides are TGTGCCAGCAGCTTAGTGGTAGCGGGAGGGCGAAACATTCAGTACTTC. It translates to CASSLVVAGGRNIQYF.

The CDR3 protein is CASSPILGTGNEKLFF. The CDR3, as DNA: TGTGCCAGCAGCCCAATTCTAGGGACAGGGAATGAAAAACTGTTTTTT. The rearrangement uses TRBV16 and TRBJ1-4; 9 bases fit TRBD1. V gave up 4 bases and J gave up 5 bases; unmatched junction bases: 8. The V gene's germline CDR1 is KGHSY and CDR2 FQNENV. The CDR3 has 16 residues.

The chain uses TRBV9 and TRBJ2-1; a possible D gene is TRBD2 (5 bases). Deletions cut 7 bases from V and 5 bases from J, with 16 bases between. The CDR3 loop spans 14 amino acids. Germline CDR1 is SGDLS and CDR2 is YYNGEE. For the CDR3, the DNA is TGTGCCAGCGCCCGGGGAATTTTAGACAATGAGCAGTTCTTC. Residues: CASARGILDNEQFF.

The CDR3 is CASSPDRASYEQYF. The CDR3 region has the DNA TGTGCCAGCAGCCCGGACAGGGCCAGCTACGAGCAGTACTTC. The gene calls are TRBV5-8 and TRBJ2-7, with 8 bases fitting TRBD1. This CDR3 contains 14 residues. The trim removed 4 bases at V and 3 bases at J, leaving 6 bases unmatched. Germline V gives CDR1 SGHTS, CDR2 YDEGEE.

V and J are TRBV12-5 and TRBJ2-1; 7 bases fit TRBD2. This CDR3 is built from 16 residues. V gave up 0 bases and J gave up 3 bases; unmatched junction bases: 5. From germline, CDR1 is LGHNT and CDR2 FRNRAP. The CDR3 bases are TGTGCTAGTGGTTTGGTAGCGGGAAACTACTACAATGAGCAGTTCTTC. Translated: CASGLVAGNYYNEQFF. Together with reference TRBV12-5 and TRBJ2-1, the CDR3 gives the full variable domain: DARVTQTPRHKVTEMGQEVTMRCQPILGHNTVFWYRQTMMQGLELLAYFRNRAPLDDSGMPKDRFSAEMPDATLATLKIQPSEPRDSAVYFCASGLVAGNYYNEQFFGPGTRLTVL.

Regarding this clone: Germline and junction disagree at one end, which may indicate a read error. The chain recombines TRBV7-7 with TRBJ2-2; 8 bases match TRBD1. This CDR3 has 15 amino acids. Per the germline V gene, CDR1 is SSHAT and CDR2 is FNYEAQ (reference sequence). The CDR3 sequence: CASSLDRANTGELFF. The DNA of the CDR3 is TGTGCTAGCAGTTTGGACAGGGCGAACACCGGGGAGCTGTTTTTT.